The 7 T cell receptor beta chains presented below share a single source sample, sequenced in a study of CD8 T cells in Susac syndrome. Random-hexamer reverse transcription was applied to roughly 0.5 to 1 ug RNA. One entry per CDR3 protein, called by TCRdb with MiXCR from the immunoSEQ multiplex PCR reads. The table shows around 170,000 distinct CDR3 sequences, with around 95% occurring only once. The sample consisted of CD4+ T cells from PBMCs. Receptor source: a human donor with Susac syndrome.

This sequence joins TRBV21-1 and TRBJ2-3; no check of the table's D call, TRBD1, against the DNA was made. TRBV21-1 is labeled a pseudogene. This CDR3 spans 16 amino acids. CDR3 DNA: TGTGCCAGCAGCTTCCGGGACAGGGTGAGGACAGATACGCAGTATTTT. Its protein is CASSFRDRVRTDTQYF.

The gene calls are TRBV5-1 and TRBJ2-3; no firm D call. V was pared by 0 bases and J by 6 bases, with 11 bases between. The CDR3 covers 14 residues. Per germline, CDR1 SGHRS and CDR2 YFSETQ. The CDR3 region has the DNA TGCGCCAGCAGCTTGGACCGGCCAGACGATACGCAGTATTTT. The encoded protein is CASSLDRPDDTQYF.

The V call is TRBV30, the J call TRBJ2-3; TRBD1 matches at 9 bases. The V segment lost 0 bases and the J segment 14 bases; nucleotides outside the gene matches: 6. Germline V CDR1 and CDR2: GTSNPN, SVGIG (reference sequence). This CDR3 has 12 amino acids. CDR3 region: CAWSVRQGVAYF. CDR3 coding DNA: TGTGCCTGGAGTGTACGACAGGGGGTTGCGTATTTT.

This chain connects TRBV7-9 to TRBJ1-2; no firm D call. This CDR3 is built from 13 residues. V was pared by 2 bases and J by 6 bases, with 10 bases between. CDR1 is SEHNR, CDR2 FQNEAQ, per germline (reference sequence). The CDR3 DNA reads as TGTGCCAGCAGCTTACGGTCCTTCGATGGCTACACCTTC. It specifies CASSLRSFDGYTF.

V usage is TRBV6-2 or TRBV6-3 and J usage is TRBJ2-3; possibly TRBD1 or TRBD2 for D (5 bases each). The germline V and J ends were trimmed by 7 bases and 5 bases, with 10 bases remaining between them. Germline V gives CDR1 MNHEY, CDR2 SVGEGT. This CDR3 has 12 amino acids. Written as DNA, the CDR3 is TGTGCCAGCACCCTGAGGGGAGATACGCAGTATTTT. Its translation: CASTLRGDTQYF.

The chain joins TRBV4-1 to TRBJ1-2; D gene unclear. Deletions cut 0 bases from V and 2 bases from J, with 7 bases between. Germline values: CDR1 MGHRA, CDR2 YSYEKL. This CDR3 is 14 amino acids long. The CDR3 loop reads CASSQDAHNYGYTF. The DNA of the CDR3 is TGCGCCAGCAGCCAAGATGCACACAACTATGGCTACACCTTC.

V gene TRBV5-1 combines with J gene TRBJ2-2, with a weak D call TRBD1 (6 bases). CDR3 size: 18 residues. V was cut by 0 bases and J by 5 bases, with 20 bases left in between. Germline V CDR1 and CDR2: SGHRS, YFSETQ. CDR3 in amino acids: CASSLEDPGQLTTGELFF. The CDR3 DNA reads as TGCGCCAGCAGCTTGGAGGACCCGGGACAACTAACTACCGGGGAGCTGTTTTTT.